Listed below are T cell receptor beta chains from one sample, sequenced in a study of read filtering for tumor transcriptome and immune sequencing. TCRdb recomputed calls from the reads with MiXCR, one row per CDR3 protein. The profile shows around 130,000 distinct CDR3 sequences, 13% of them singletons. Sequencing was carried out using a population of CD138-negative cells sorted from bone marrow. The receptors stem from a donor at least 40 years old with multiple myeloma. Both conserved end residues are part of each CDR3. Each record gives: D gene, V gene, J gene, clone size, CDR3 protein, CDR3 DNA. The D gene is left open where the match is weak. Clone size is stated in some rows and not others, as once, few, many or a class when expanded.

-	TRBV2	TRBJ1-1	many	CASSVDRSSEAFF	TGTGCCAGCAGTGTGGACAGATCCTCTGAAGCTTTCTTT
-	TRBV6-6	TRBJ1-1	many	CASSYAGGTEAFF	TGTGCCAGCAGTTACGCGGGTGGAACTGAAGCTTTCTTT
TRBD1	TRBV29-1	TRBJ1-1	many	CSVQGATTEAFF	TGCAGCGTCCAGGGGGCGACCACTGAAGCTTTCTTT
-	TRBV12-5	TRBJ2-7	few	CASGSIDRSYEQYF	TGTGCTAGTGGTTCCATCGACAGGAGCTACGAGCAGTACTTC
-	TRBV4-1	TRBJ2-3	many	CASSYERVPVDADTQYF	TGCGCCAGCAGCTACGAGAGGGTCCCCGTAGATGCAGATACGCAGTATTTT
-	TRBV19	TRBJ2-5	many	CASSMGRRYQETQYF	TGTGCCAGTAGTATGGGACGGAGGTACCAAGAGACCCAGTACTTC
-	TRBV3-1	TRBJ1-1	many	CASSQDDGPNTEAFF	TGTGCCAGCAGCCAAGATGACGGACCGAACACTGAAGCTTTCTTT
TRBD2	TRBV4-3	TRBJ2-3	-	CASSQEGGRVSDTQYF	TGCGCCAGCAGCCAAGAAGGCGGGAGGGTCTCAGATACGCAGTATTTT
-	TRBV20-1	TRBJ2-1	many	CSARVQDYNEQFF	TGCAGTGCTAGAGTGCAGGACTACAATGAGCAGTTCTTC
TRBD2	TRBV2	TRBJ2-5	-	CASSEGSGRKTQYF	TGTGCCAGCAGTGAAGGGAGCGGGAGGAAGACCCAGTACTTC
-	TRBV4-2	TRBJ2-1	many	CASRGAAPHEQFF	TGTGCCAGCAGGGGAGCGGCCCCGCATGAGCAGTTCTTC
-	TRBV10-3	TRBJ2-1	many	CAISGREMNEQFF	TGTGCCATCAGTGGTAGGGAAATGAATGAGCAGTTCTTC
TRBD1	TRBV5-4	TRBJ2-7	many	CASSWDRGLDEQYF	TGTGCCAGCAGCTGGGACAGGGGTCTCGACGAGCAGTACTTC
-	TRBV7-8	TRBJ2-4	few	CASSLVSGGNIQYF	TGTGCCAGCAGCTTAGTGTCAGGCGGGAACATTCAGTACTTC
-	TRBV2	TRBJ1-5	many	CASRVGLSNQPQHF	TGTGCCAGCAGGGTCGGCCTTAGCAATCAGCCCCAGCATTTT
-	TRBV11-2	TRBJ2-3	many	CASSSPGHLTDTQYF	TGTGCCAGCAGCTCCCCGGGACACCTCACAGATACGCAGTATTTT
-	TRBV10-3	TRBJ2-7	many	CAISPVVAYEQYF	TGTGCCATCTCTCCAGTAGTCGCCTACGAGCAGTACTTC
TRBD1	TRBV6-2/TRBV6-3	TRBJ2-3	many	CASTRQGFTDTQYF	TGTGCCAGCACTAGACAGGGTTTCACAGATACGCAGTATTTT
-	TRBV7-9	TRBJ2-1	few	CASSSRWDEQFF	TGTGCCAGCAGCTCGCGGTGGGATGAGCAGTTCTTC
-	TRBV15	TRBJ2-7	-	CATSRARTASGYEQYF	TGTGCCACCAGCAGGGCTCGGACAGCAAGTGGCTACGAGCAGTACTTC
TRBD2	TRBV5-5	TRBJ2-6	many	CASSLYAGESSGANVLTF	TGTGCCAGCAGCTTGTATGCGGGAGAAAGCTCTGGGGCCAACGTCCTGACTTTC
TRBD2	TRBV10-3	TRBJ2-5	many	CAIKGAGGETQYF	TGTGCCATCAAGGGTGCGGGAGGAGAGACCCAGTACTTC
-	TRBV7-2	TRBJ2-3	many	CASNLDGGSTDTQYF	TGTGCCAGCAACTTGGATGGCGGGAGCACAGATACGCAGTATTTT
TRBD2	TRBV4-1	TRBJ2-1	many	CASSQEVVLAGYNEQFF	TGCGCCAGCAGCCAAGAGGTGGTACTAGCGGGATACAATGAGCAGTTCTTC
TRBD1	TRBV5-1	TRBJ2-1	many	CASTTGYEQFF	TGCGCCAGCACGACAGGGTATGAGCAGTTCTTC
-	TRBV5-5	TRBJ2-1	many	CASSSSGDSYNEQFF	TGTGCCAGCAGCTCCTCGGGGGATTCCTACAATGAGCAGTTCTTC
-	TRBV27	TRBJ1-1	-	CASSLGPSLESAF	TGTGCCAGCAGTTTAGGTCCGTCCCTGGAGTCGGCCTTT
TRBD2	TRBV6-2/TRBV6-3	TRBJ2-7	-	CASRPGLAGGEQYF	TGTGCCAGCAGGCCGGGACTAGCGGGAGGTGAGCAGTACTTC
-	TRBV7-9	TRBJ2-1	many	CASSPMLPYNEQFF	TGTGCCAGCAGCCCTATGCTGCCCTACAATGAGCAGTTCTTC
-	TRBV4-1	TRBJ2-1	many	CASSQEIGPYRDKPNEQFF	TGCGCCAGCAGCCAAGAAATCGGGCCTTATCGGGATAAGCCTAATGAGCAGTTCTTC
-	TRBV5-1	TRBJ2-1	many	CASSFESSVNEQFF	TGCGCCAGCAGCTTTGAGAGTAGCGTAAATGAGCAGTTCTTC
-	TRBV27	TRBJ2-2	many	CASSLQGYHTGELFF	TGTGCCAGCAGTTTACAAGGGTACCACACCGGGGAGCTGTTTTTT
-	TRBV13	TRBJ1-1	many	CASSFRRNTEAFF	TGTGCCAGCAGCTTTAGAAGGAACACTGAAGCTTTCTTT
TRBD2	TRBV29-1	TRBJ2-1	many	CSVTKYERTSGYNEQFF	TGCAGCGTTACAAAATACGAACGGACTAGCGGATACAATGAGCAGTTCTTC
-	TRBV6-1	TRBJ1-1	many	CASNTGPWTEAFF	TGTGCCAGCAATACCGGGCCATGGACTGAAGCTTTCTTT
TRBD2	TRBV5-1	TRBJ2-7	many	CASSLLAGEYEQYF	TGCGCCAGCAGCTTGCTAGCGGGAGAATACGAGCAGTACTTC
TRBD2	TRBV5-1	TRBJ2-1	-	CASSPGLAGLVNEQFF	TGCGCCAGCAGCCCGGGACTAGCGGGATTGGTCAATGAGCAGTTCTTC
TRBD2	TRBV6-2/TRBV6-3	TRBJ2-1	many	CASSIAGTSGNNEQFF	TGTGCCAGCAGCATTGCCGGGACTAGCGGGAATAATGAGCAGTTCTTC
-	TRBV7-9	TRBJ1-1	-	CASSLRGFLSAFF	TGTGCCAGCAGCTTAAGGGGGTTCCTCTCAGCTTTCTTT
TRBD2	TRBV20-1	TRBJ2-1	many	CSARAGGRAGNEQFF	TGCAGTGCTAGAGCAGGCGGGAGGGCCGGAAATGAGCAGTTCTTC
TRBD1	TRBV12-3/TRBV12-4	TRBJ2-7	many	CASRRQGSHEQYF	TGTGCCAGCAGACGACAGGGGTCCCACGAGCAGTACTTC
-	TRBV29-1	TRBJ2-7	few	CSVWTAAYEQYF	TGCAGCGTGTGGACCGCTGCCTACGAGCAGTACTTC
-	TRBV20-1	TRBJ2-5	many	CSARKKPQGRLGETQYF	TGCAGTGCTAGAAAGAAACCCCAGGGGAGGTTAGGAGAGACCCAGTACTTC
-	TRBV29-1	TRBJ2-3	-	CSVEQGFTDTQYF	TGCAGCGTTGAACAGGGGTTCACAGATACGCAGTATTTT
TRBD1	TRBV6-2/TRBV6-3	TRBJ1-2	-	CASSYSGQNPSNYGYTF	TGTGCCAGCAGTTACTCGGGACAGAACCCTTCTAACTATGGCTACACCTTC